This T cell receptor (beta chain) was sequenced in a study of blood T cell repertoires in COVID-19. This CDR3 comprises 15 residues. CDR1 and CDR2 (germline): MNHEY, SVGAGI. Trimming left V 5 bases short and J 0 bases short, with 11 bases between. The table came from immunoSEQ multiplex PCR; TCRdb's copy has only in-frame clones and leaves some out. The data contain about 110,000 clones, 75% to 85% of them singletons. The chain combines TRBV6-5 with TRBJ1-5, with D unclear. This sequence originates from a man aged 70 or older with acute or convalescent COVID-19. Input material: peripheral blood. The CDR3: CASSRYDSSNQPQHF. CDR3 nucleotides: TGTGCCAGCAGTCGGTATGATTCTAGCAATCAGCCCCAGCATTTT.